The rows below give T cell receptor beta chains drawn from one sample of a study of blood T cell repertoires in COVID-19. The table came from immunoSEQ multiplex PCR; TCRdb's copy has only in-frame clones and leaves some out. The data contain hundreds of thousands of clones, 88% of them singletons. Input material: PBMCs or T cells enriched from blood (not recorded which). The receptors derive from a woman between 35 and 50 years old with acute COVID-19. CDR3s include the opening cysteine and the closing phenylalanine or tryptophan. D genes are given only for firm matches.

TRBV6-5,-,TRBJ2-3,CASIWTGTDTQYF,TGTGCCAGCATTTGGACAGGCACAGATACGCAGTATTTT
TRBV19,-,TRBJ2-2,CASSLRGTAANTGELFF,TGTGCCAGTAGTTTACGGGGGACTGCTGCGAACACCGGGGAGCTGTTTTTT
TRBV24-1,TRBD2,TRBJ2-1,CATSGQRTSGIEQFF,TGTGCCACCAGTGGTCAGAGGACTAGCGGAATAGAGCAGTTCTTC
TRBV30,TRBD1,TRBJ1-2,CACKDRASYGYTF,TGTGCCTGTAAGGACAGGGCGAGCTATGGCTACACCTTC
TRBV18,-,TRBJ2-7,CASSPPVSGGSYEQYF,TGTGCCAGCTCACCACCGGTTTCAGGCGGGTCCTACGAGCAGTACTTC
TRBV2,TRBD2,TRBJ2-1,CASSESGNYNEQFF,TGTGCCAGCAGTGAAAGCGGGAACTACAATGAGCAGTTCTTC
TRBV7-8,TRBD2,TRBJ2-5,CASSPNAGLAFETQYF,TGTGCCAGCAGCCCAAACGCGGGACTAGCATTCGAGACCCAGTACTTC
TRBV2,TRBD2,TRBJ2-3,CASTVTSGGTDTQYF,TGTGCCAGCACCGTGACTAGCGGAGGCACAGATACGCAGTATTTT
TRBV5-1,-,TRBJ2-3,CASSFSRRPDTDTQYF,TGCGCCAGCAGCTTTTCCCGGAGACCCGACACAGATACGCAGTATTTT
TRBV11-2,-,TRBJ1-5,CASSLAPGEFSNQPQHF,TGTGCCAGCAGCTTAGCTCCAGGGGAATTTAGCAATCAGCCCCAGCATTTT
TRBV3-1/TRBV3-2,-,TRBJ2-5,CASSPLGGGPSYGETQYF,TGTGCCAGCAGCCCCTTAGGGGGAGGGCCCTCATATGGCGAGACCCAGTACTTC
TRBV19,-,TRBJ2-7,CASSDRDWFSEQYF,TGTGCCAGTAGTGACCGGGACTGGTTTAGCGAGCAGTACTTC
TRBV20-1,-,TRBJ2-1,CSAQYYNEQFF,TGCAGTGCCCAGTACTACAATGAGCAGTTCTTC
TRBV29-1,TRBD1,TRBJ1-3,CSAGRGGLGSGNTIYF,TGCAGCGCTGGACGAGGGGGCTTAGGCTCTGGAAACACCATATATTTT
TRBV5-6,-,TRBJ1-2,CASSWTRPGGGYTF,TGTGCCAGCAGCTGGACCAGACCCGGGGGAGGCTACACCTTC
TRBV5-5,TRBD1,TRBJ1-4,CASSTRQGFGATNEKLFF,TGTGCCAGCAGCACCCGACAGGGTTTCGGGGCAACTAATGAAAAACTGTTTTTT
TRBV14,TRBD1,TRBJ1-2,CASSHVRDRVLSTF,TGTGCCAGCAGCCATGTCCGAGACAGGGTCCTCTCTACCTTC
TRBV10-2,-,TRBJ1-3,CASTAFGTGNTIYF,TGCGCCAGCACGGCCTTCGGGACTGGAAACACCATATATTTT